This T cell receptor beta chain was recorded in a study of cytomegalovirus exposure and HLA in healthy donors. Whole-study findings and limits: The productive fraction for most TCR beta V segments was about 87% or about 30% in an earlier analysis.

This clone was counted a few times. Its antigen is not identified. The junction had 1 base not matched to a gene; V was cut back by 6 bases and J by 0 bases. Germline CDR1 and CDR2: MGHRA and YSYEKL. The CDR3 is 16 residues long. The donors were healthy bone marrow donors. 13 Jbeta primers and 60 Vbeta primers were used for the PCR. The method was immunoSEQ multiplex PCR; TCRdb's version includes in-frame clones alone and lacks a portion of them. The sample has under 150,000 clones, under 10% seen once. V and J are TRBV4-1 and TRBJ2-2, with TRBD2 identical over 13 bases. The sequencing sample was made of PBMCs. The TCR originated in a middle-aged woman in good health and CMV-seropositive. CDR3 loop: CASRGLAGPNTGELFF. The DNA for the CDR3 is TGCGCCAGCAGGGGACTAGCGGGGCCGAACACCGGGGAGCTGTTTTTT.